This TCR beta chain was captured in a study of T cell repertoires in cytomegalovirus infection. MiXCR, run by TCRdb on the reads, gives a single entry per CDR3 protein. The table lists 310,000 or so distinct CDR3 sequences, roughly 25% of them singletons. Details on this clonotype: Antigen unknown.

Trimming cost V 0 bases and J 1 base, with 13 bases left between them. The CDR3 has 16 residues. CDR1 and CDR2 from the germline V gene are SGDLS and YYNGEE. The receptor's source is a human donor in good health (CMV status not recorded). Some clones in this sample may be carry-over from other donors' samples. This chain uses TRBV9 with TRBJ2-5, with D tentatively TRBD1 or TRBD2 (5 bases each). Sequences were derived from cultured PBMCs, sampled from culture after CMV antigen stimulation. The CDR3 region is CASSVGGTSIQETQYF. The CDR3 coding sequence is TGTGCCAGCAGCGTAGGAGGGACCTCCATCCAAGAGACCCAGTACTTC. The entire variable domain, with the rest obtained from reference TRBV9 and TRBJ2-5, is as follows: DSGVTQTPKHLITATGQRVTLRCSPRSGDLSVYWYQQSLDQGLQFLIQYYNGEERAKGNILERFSAQQFPDLHSELNLSSLELGDSALYFCASSVGGTSIQETQYFGPGTRLLVL.